One sample yielded the 25 T cell receptor beta chains listed below, sequenced in a study of cytomegalovirus exposure and HLA in healthy donors. The PCR used 60 Vbeta and 13 Jbeta primers. TCRdb keeps only in-frame clones here, not all; method: immunoSEQ multiplex PCR. Of approximately 180,000 clones listed, 80% to 90% are singletons. The source material was PBMCs. The receptors come from a girl aged 10 to 17 in good health and CMV-seropositive.

The chain combines TRBV19 with TRBJ1-2, with D perhaps TRBD1 (5 bases). Germline CDR1 LNHDA, CDR2 SQIVND (reference sequence). The CDR3 has 17 amino acids. V was pared by 0 bases and J by 4 bases, with 18 bases between. The CDR3 is CASSIDLARAATYGYTF. The CDR3 bases are TGTGCCAGTAGTATAGATCTCGCCAGGGCGGCCACCTATGGCTACACCTTC.

The CDR3 coding sequence is TGTGCCAGTAGTATAGGAGGAGCTAGAGACTCCTACGAGCAGTACTTC. It yields the protein CASSIGGARDSYEQYF. The V and J genes are TRBV19 and TRBJ2-7; unclear D gene. The CDR3 loop spans 16 amino acids. Trimming removed 1 base from V and 0 bases from J, with 13 bases in between. CDR1 LNHDA and CDR2 SQIVND come from the germline V gene (reference sequence).

The chain carries TRBV6-5 and TRBJ1-2; the D gene is possibly TRBD1 (5 bases). Germline loops: CDR1 MNHEY, CDR2 SVGAGI. Trimming left V 0 bases short and J 6 bases short, with 11 bases between. The CDR3 sequence is 14 residues long. The CDR3 DNA reads as TGTGCCAGCAGTTACTCGAGCTGGGGCGATGGCTACACCTTC. Its translation: CASSYSSWGDGYTF.

The gene calls are TRBV7-9 and TRBJ1-1, with 10 bases matching TRBD1. CDR3 length: 13 residues. Per germline, CDR1 SEHNR and CDR2 FQNEAQ (reference sequence). Trimming took 9 bases from V and 2 from J; bases not matched to a gene: 3. CDR3 DNA sequence: TGTGCCAGTGGGGACAGGGGAAACACTGAAGCTTTCTTT. It specifies CASGDRGNTEAFF.

J is TRBJ2-3 and V is TRBV5-1; D remains ambiguous. In germline, CDR1 is SGHRS, CDR2 YFSETQ. The CDR3 is 16 amino acids. The V end was cut by 2 bases, the J end by 6 bases, with 19 bases between. Here the CDR3 DNA reads TGCGCCAGCAGCTTCCAGGCAGGCGCCATTGGGGATACGCAGTATTTT. The encoded protein is CASSFQAGAIGDTQYF. Together with reference TRBV5-1 and TRBJ2-3, the CDR3 gives the full variable domain: KAGVTQTPRYLIKTRGQQVTLSCSPISGHRSVSWYQQTPGQGLQFLFEYFSETQRNKGNFPGRFSGRQFSNSRSEMNVSTLELGDSALYLCASSFQAGAIGDTQYFGPGTRLTVL.

The chain has TRBV7-8 and TRBJ2-7, with D maybe TRBD2 (5 bases). Deletions cut 3 bases from V and 5 bases from J, with 8 bases between. The CDR3 has 12 amino acids. Germline CDR1 reads SGHVS; CDR2 reads FQNEAQ. CDR3 sequence: CASSLWEHEQYF. The CDR3 nucleotides read TGTGCCAGCAGCTTGTGGGAGCACGAGCAGTACTTC. The full variable domain, completed using reference TRBV7-8 and TRBJ2-7, is GAGVSQSPRYKVAKRGQDVALRCDPISGHVSLFWYQQALGQGPEFLTYFQNEAQLDKSGLPSDRFFAERPEGSVSTLKIQRTQQEDSAVYLCASSLWEHEQYFGPGTRLTVT.

V usage is TRBV30 and J usage is TRBJ2-7; possibly TRBD2 for D (5 bases). Germline V gives CDR1 GTSNPN, CDR2 SVGIG (reference sequence). The ends were cut back, 0 bases at V and 0 bases at J, with 9 bases in the middle. The CDR3 length is 14 residues. CDR3 amino acids: CAWSVEGSSYEQYF. The CDR3 bases are TGTGCCTGGAGTGTTGAAGGGAGCTCCTACGAGCAGTACTTC.

The CDR3 here is CASSQVGGALYYGYTF. Here the CDR3 DNA reads TGCGCCAGCAGCCAAGTGGGGGGGGCGCTTTACTATGGCTACACCTTC. The V call is TRBV4-1, the J call TRBJ1-2, with D possibly matching TRBD1 (6 bases). Trimming removed 1 base from V and 3 bases from J, with 15 bases in between. Germline V gene sequence: CDR1 MGHRA, CDR2 YSYEKL. The CDR3 covers 16 residues.

V usage is TRBV27 and J usage is TRBJ1-2, with TRBD1 matching over 7 bases. The ends lost 5 bases at V and 7 bases at J; junction bases unmatched: 7. The CDR3 runs to 13 residues. Per germline, CDR1 MNHEY and CDR2 SMNVEV (reference sequence). The CDR3 DNA follows: TGTGCCAGCAGTCCCTGGACAGGTCTTGGCTACACCTTC. Its protein is CASSPWTGLGYTF.

The V and J genes are TRBV7-9 and TRBJ2-5; no clear D gene. The germline CDR1 and CDR2 sequences are SEHNR and FQNEAQ (reference sequence). This CDR3 spans 13 amino acids. V lost 2 bases to trimming and J lost 2 bases, with 6 bases between them. The CDR3 DNA sequence: TGTGCCAGCAGCTTATCAGAACAAGAGACCCAGTACTTC. Protein sequence: CASSLSEQETQYF.

The genes are TRBV19 and TRBJ2-5; 10 bases are shared with TRBD2. Unmatched junction bases numbered 13, after V lost 3 bases and J lost 6 bases. Per the germline V gene, CDR1 is LNHDA and CDR2 is SQIVND (reference sequence). This CDR3 comprises 17 residues. The CDR3 here is CASSMTASGGLGQTQYF. DNA of the CDR3: TGTGCCAGTAGTATGACGGCTAGCGGGGGCCTCGGGCAGACCCAGTACTTC.

The J gene is TRBJ2-1, the V gene TRBV10-3; 15 nucleotides match TRBD2. Germline CDR1 reads ENHRY; CDR2 reads SYGVKD. The junction had 4 bases not matched to a gene; V was cut back by 10 bases and J by 3 bases. The CDR3 runs 15 residues. CDR3 bases: TGTGCCAGCAGGGGACTAGCGGGGGGCTACAATGAGCAGTTCTTC. Its protein is CASRGLAGGYNEQFF.

This clone appeared once. The chain is built from TRBV5-1 and TRBJ2-3; D possibly corresponds to TRBD1 (6 bases). The CDR3 totals 15 residues. The germline gives CDR1 SGHRS, CDR2 YFSETQ. V was pared by 1 base and J by 3 bases, with 12 bases between. The CDR3 DNA sequence: TGCGCCAGCAGCTTGCAGGGGACGATGACAGATACGCAGTATTTT. Its protein product is CASSLQGTMTDTQYF. The full variable domain, its missing parts supplied by reference TRBV5-1 and TRBJ2-3, is KAGVTQTPRYLIKTRGQQVTLSCSPISGHRSVSWYQQTPGQGLQFLFEYFSETQRNKGNFPGRFSGRQFSNSRSEMNVSTLELGDSALYLCASSLQGTMTDTQYFGPGTRLTVL.

The chain links TRBV6-5 to TRBJ2-7; 10 bases line up with TRBD2. CDR1 and CDR2 (germline): MNHEY, SVGAGI. There are 14 residues in the CDR3. V trimming: 8 bases; J trimming: 7 bases; junction bases outside the gene matches: 11. The chain's CDR3 is CASGPGLARWEQYF. The CDR3, as DNA: TGTGCCAGCGGTCCGGGACTAGCGAGGTGGGAGCAGTACTTC.

J is TRBJ2-7 and V is TRBV30; D not certain. The CDR3 is 13 residues long. Trimming stripped 0 bases from V and 2 bases from J, with 8 bases between. The germline V gene encodes CDR1 GTSNPN and CDR2 SVGIG (reference sequence). The CDR3 loop reads CAWSVQMAYEQYF. The CDR3 DNA sequence: TGTGCCTGGAGTGTACAGATGGCCTACGAGCAGTACTTC.

In its sample, this clone was seen a few times. V and J are TRBV2 and TRBJ1-2; 9 positions match TRBD1. CDR1 and CDR2 from the germline V gene are SNHLY and FYNNEI. This CDR3 spans 14 amino acids. V shed 7 bases, J shed 8 bases, and the junction held 11 bases outside the gene matches. For the CDR3, the DNA is TGTGCCAGCACCCCCCGGGGACAGGGCTACGGCTACACCTTC. Translation gives CASTPRGQGYGYTF.

The V call is TRBV7-9, the J call TRBJ2-1; possibly TRBD1 for D (7 bases). In germline, CDR1 is SEHNR, CDR2 FQNEAQ (reference sequence). The V gene lost 1 base and the J gene lost 9 bases, with 16 bases spanning the gap. This CDR3 has 15 residues. CDR3 amino acids: CASSLVRGPGGEQFF. CDR3 in DNA: TGTGCCAGCAGCTTAGTACGGGGGCCAGGGGGTGAGCAGTTCTTC.

The J gene is TRBJ1-2, the V gene TRBV19, with 9 positions matching TRBD1. Per the germline V gene, CDR1 is LNHDA and CDR2 is SQIVND (reference sequence). V lost 8 bases, J lost 3 bases, and 1 base stayed unmatched. This CDR3 is built from 12 residues. The CDR3 spells CASRQGDYGYTF. CDR3 coding DNA: TGTGCCAGTCGACAGGGGGACTATGGCTACACCTTC.

The chain has TRBV6-1 and TRBJ2-5, with 7 bases that match TRBD1. V lost 5 bases and J lost 5; bases outside the gene matches: 8. CDR1 and CDR2 (germline): MNHNS, SASEGT. The length of the CDR3 is 14 residues. For the CDR3, the DNA is TGTGCCAGCAGTTCACAGGGGTTTAGGGAGACCCAGTACTTC. Amino acids: CASSSQGFRETQYF.

The rearrangement links TRBV6-5 to TRBJ1-1; 9 bases match TRBD1. With 4 bases clipped from V and 4 bases from J, the junction kept 4 bases outside the gene matches. CDR1 MNHEY and CDR2 SVGAGI come from the germline V gene. The CDR3 extends over 14 amino acids. In nucleotides, the CDR3 is TGTGCCAGCAGTTTTAAGACAGGGGGCACTGAAGCTTTCTTT. Amino acid sequence: CASSFKTGGTEAFF.

This chain links TRBV27 with TRBJ1-1, with a weak D call TRBD1 (6 bases). The germline V gene encodes CDR1 MNHEY and CDR2 SMNVEV (reference sequence). V was cut by 8 bases and J by 2 bases, with 18 bases left in between. The CDR3 contains 15 residues. In nucleotides, the CDR3 is TGTGCCAGCCTTACAGGGTTTGGACATAACACTGAAGCTTTCTTT. This translates into CASLTGFGHNTEAFF.

The chain carries TRBV10-1 and TRBJ2-1; D might be TRBD2 (6 bases). The germline V gene has CDR1 WNHNN and CDR2 SYGVQD (reference sequence). The V gene lost 2 bases and the J gene lost 0 bases, with 14 bases spanning the gap. There are 17 residues in the CDR3. The CDR3 sequence is CASSENGGLSSYNEQFF. DNA for the CDR3: TGCGCCAGCAGTGAGAACGGGGGATTAAGCTCCTACAATGAGCAGTTCTTC.

This clone was detected a few times. This rearrangement joins TRBV5-1 to TRBJ1-2, with 10 bases identical to TRBD1. Germline lookup yields CDR1 SGHRS and CDR2 YFSETQ. The CDR3 is 14 residues long. The ends lost 4 bases at V and 2 bases at J; junction bases unmatched: 2. The CDR3 DNA is TGCGCCAGCAGCGTGACAGGGGGCAACTATGGCTACACCTTC. Residues: CASSVTGGNYGYTF.

This chain joins TRBV19 and TRBJ2-2; a weak D match, TRBD1 (6 bases). The V end was cut by 4 bases, the J end by 0 bases, with 12 bases between. This CDR3 comprises 16 residues. Looked up from germline, CDR1 is LNHDA and CDR2 is SQIVND (reference sequence). DNA of the CDR3: TGTGCCAGTAGTACCCGGACAGTTGCGAACACCGGGGAGCTGTTTTTT. Protein: CASSTRTVANTGELFF.

This clone was found once. The chain employs TRBV6-4 and TRBJ2-7, with 10 positions matching TRBD1. Germline loops: CDR1 MRHNA, CDR2 SNTAGT. V lost 6 bases, J lost 2 bases, and 4 bases stayed unmatched. The length of the CDR3 is 14 residues. CDR3 bases: TGTGCCAGCAGGATCGGGACAGGGGCCTACGAGCAGTACTTC. Protein sequence: CASRIGTGAYEQYF.